These T cell receptor beta chains were read from a single sample in a study of technical replicates of blood from a handful of donors. Only in-frame clones appear in the TCRdb table, and some are missing; sequencing was by immunoSEQ multiplex PCR. The sample shows under 100,000 clones, 80% to 90% of them seen only once. Specimen: PBMCs. Receptor source: a human donor in good health. Some clones in this sample may be carry-over from other donors' samples. Each CDR3 is given with its conserved first and last residue. Size values are once, few and many counts, or a class for expanded clones, and some rows have none.

J | size | V | CDR3
TRBJ2-5 | . | TRBV11-1 | CASSVGLAPAVETQYF
. | . | TRBV7-9 | CASSFSGGRRSDEQYF
TRBJ2-1 | . | TRBV9 | CASSVSAGVHNEQFF
TRBJ1-2 | . | TRBV7-4 | CASSLGTPGYTF
TRBJ1-5 | . | TRBV9 | CASSGGAGPQHF
. | . | TRBV28 | CASRPTLRYEQYF
TRBJ1-4 | . | TRBV5-1 | CASSGSTGINEKLFF
TRBJ1-1 | . | TRBV2 | CASSDRGGYTEAFF
TRBJ2-5 | . | TRBV5-4 | CASSYGSTQETRYF
TRBJ1-5 | . | TRBV18 | CASSPPTTGIGNQPQHF
TRBJ2-3 | . | TRBV14 | CASSRRGPQDTQYF
TRBJ2-3 | . | TRBV5-1 | CASSEQGLAAGDTQYF
TRBJ2-7 | . | TRBV28 | CASTKTSGTFYEQYF
TRBJ2-7 | . | TRBV28 | CASTTTSGVWKQYF
TRBJ2-1 | . | TRBV2 | CASSEEPRPYNEQFF
TRBJ1-2 | . | TRBV7-9 | CASSRDGTGLLGYTF
TRBJ2-2 | few | TRBV30 | CAWRPGTRNTGELFF
TRBJ2-7 | . | TRBV11-2 | CASSTGTYEQYF
TRBJ2-7 | few | TRBV7-9 | CASSLYSGYEQYF
TRBJ1-2 | . | TRBV18 | CASSPRFEAGYTF
TRBJ2-5 | . | TRBV11-2 | CASSPIAGRETQYF
TRBJ2-5 | . | TRBV11-3 | CASSLGTSDQETQYF
TRBJ2-7 | few | TRBV6-5 | CASSYSTSSYEQYF
TRBJ1-4 | once | TRBV18 | CASSGLQGKLFF
TRBJ2-5 | . | TRBV7-2 | CASSIRSGSKETQYF
TRBJ1-4 | . | TRBV6-5 | CASDDRATNEKLFF
TRBJ2-3 | . | TRBV10-3 | CAIFPDGHNTDTQYF
TRBJ2-1 | . | TRBV13 | CASSAGTSGDNEQFF
TRBJ2-7 | few | TRBV10-3 | CATRGQRSYEQYF
TRBJ1-1 | . | TRBV5-6 | CASSWGGWDPNTEAFF
TRBJ2-3 | . | TRBV5-1 | CASSLSMTSGRFADTQYF
TRBJ1-5 | . | TRBV23-1 | CASSQGTGGELHQPQHF
TRBJ2-2 | . | TRBV9 | CASSGLAGEDGELFF
TRBJ1-5 | . | TRBV29-1 | CSVATMTGSNQPQHF
TRBJ2-3 | . | TRBV30 | CAWTGAGGGGDTQYF
TRBJ1-6 | . | TRBV10-2 | CASSVAANSPLYF
TRBJ2-3 | . | TRBV27 | CASSFSGGSTDTQYF
TRBJ1-5 | . | TRBV6-4 | CASGTKPGIYSNQPQHF
TRBJ2-5 | . | TRBV14 | CASSQDRGYRETQYF
TRBJ1-5 | . | TRBV19 | CASRPLGGNQPQHF
TRBJ2-5 | . | TRBV6-5 | CASRGQGAGQETQYF
TRBJ1-2 | . | TRBV10-3 | CAISESRQGLGYTF
TRBJ2-2 | . | TRBV7-2 | CAKEDEGGTGELFF
TRBJ2-2 | . | TRBV5-4 | CASSRAQGAVSGELFF
TRBJ2-7 | once | TRBV30 | CAWSTTGGRYEQYF
. | few | TRBV11-2 | CASSFRDISYEQYF
TRBJ1-3 | . | TRBV29-1 | CSASSEGNTIYF
TRBJ1-1 | once | TRBV2 | CASSESGLMNTEAFF
TRBJ1-5 | few | TRBV5-5 | CASSLAWEGNQPQHF
TRBJ2-1 | . | TRBV25-1 | CASHQGPIQFF
TRBJ1-5 | . | TRBV12-5 | CASGLEANQPQHF
TRBJ1-1 | . | TRBV27 | CASSPPGGRTEAFF
TRBJ2-5 | . | TRBV18 | CASSPGSQETQYF
TRBJ2-7 | . | TRBV21-1 | CASSMGQGAYEQYF